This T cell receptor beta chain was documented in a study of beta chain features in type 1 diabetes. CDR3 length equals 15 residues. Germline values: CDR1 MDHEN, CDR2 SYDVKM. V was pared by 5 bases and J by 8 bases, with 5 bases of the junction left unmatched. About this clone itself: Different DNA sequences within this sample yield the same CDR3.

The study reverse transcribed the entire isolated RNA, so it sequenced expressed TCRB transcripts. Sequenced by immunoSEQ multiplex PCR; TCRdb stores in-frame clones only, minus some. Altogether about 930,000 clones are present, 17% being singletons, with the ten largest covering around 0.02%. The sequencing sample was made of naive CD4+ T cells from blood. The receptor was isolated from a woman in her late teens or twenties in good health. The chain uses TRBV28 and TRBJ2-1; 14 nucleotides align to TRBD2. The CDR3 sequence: CASSLGTSGSYEQFF. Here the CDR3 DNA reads TGTGCCAGCAGTCTAGGGACTAGCGGGAGCTATGAGCAGTTCTTC.